The T cell receptor (beta chain) described here comes from a study of T cells in Graves' hyperthyroidism and ophthalmopathy. General observations from the study: Stable hyperthyroidism was separated from ophthalmopathy by a model based on 13 V-J features. Ophthalmopathy, as predicted by the model, came a median 6.5 months after the prediction.

This CDR3 is built from 14 residues. The germline V gene has CDR1 SGHRS and CDR2 YFSETQ. With 1 base removed from V and 8 bases from J, the gap between germline ends came to 15 bases. This clonotype was seen a few times. Its specificity is not known. Participants, patients aged 18 to 65, had newly diagnosed hyperthyroidism with a duration under 2 months. The study excluded patients with uncontrolled infection, other autoimmune disease, pregnancy or lactation. Amplified TCR beta CDR3 regions came from RNA transcripts. HTBI primers were used for first-round RT-PCR of the TCR CDR3. Each CDR3 protein is one row after TCRdb ran MiXCR on the multiplex PCR reads. The table includes around 720,000 distinct CDR3 sequences, roughly a third detected once.

V usage is TRBV5-1 and J usage is TRBJ1-1; D might be TRBD1 (5 bases). Sequenced: blood. The source is a woman between 40 and 55 years old with Graves' hyperthyroidism. The CDR3 coding sequence is TGCGCCAGCAGCTTGTCGAGGGGCAGTCGAGAAGCTTTCTTT. It translates to CASSLSRGSREAFF.